This entry is about one T cell receptor beta chain. What it binds is not known. This sample is part of a study of cytomegalovirus exposure and HLA in healthy donors. The study's findings and limits: Across donors, sequencing depth was assumed by presence/absence analyses to be roughly uniform. Listed as cytomegalovirus-associated were approximately 160 TCR beta chains.

Looked up from germline, CDR1 is KGHSH and CDR2 is LQKENI. The length of the CDR3 is 15 residues. V was cut by 3 bases and J by 4 bases, with 12 bases left in between. PCR primers comprised 60 Vbeta and 13 Jbeta primers. Profiled with immunoSEQ multiplex PCR; TCRdb holds only in-frame clones, not every one. The profile covers fewer than 150,000 clones, with 60% to 80% appearing a single time and 4% to 6% taken by the ten largest. The V gene is TRBV18, the J gene TRBJ2-2; D may be TRBD1 (5 bases). Sequenced input: PBMCs. This receptor was identified in a woman aged 45-60 years in good health and CMV-seronegative. The CDR3 nucleotides are TGTGCCAGCTCACCCAGGGCATCGGGCACCGGGGAGCTGTTTTTT. It encodes CASSPRASGTGELFF.